These 21 T cell receptor beta chains came from one sample sequenced in a study of shared clonotypes between healthy human individuals. Repertoires were generated with immunoSEQ multiplex PCR, while TCRdb's copy carries only in-frame clones and drops some. The sample has about 1.4 million clones, around 97% seen once. The sequenced sample was naive CD4+ T cells sorted from blood. Noted subset: CD45RA+ positively selected. Receptors originate from a man aged 25 to 40 in good health.

About this clone: Germline is not matched at one junction end, which may reflect a read error. The chain links TRBV7-7 to TRBJ2-5; 8 bases align to TRBD2. The length of the CDR3 is 15 residues. Germline CDR1 SSHAT, CDR2 FNYEAQ (reference sequence). CDR3 nucleotide sequence: TGTGCTAGCAGCCGGGGGGGTAGGGAAGCAGAGACCCAGTACTTC. Translated: CASSRGGREAETQYF.

This clone appeared once. The chain recombines TRBV6-1 with TRBJ1-3; D uncertain. V lost 7 bases to trimming and J lost 2 bases, with 15 bases between them. This CDR3 spans 15 amino acids. The V gene's germline CDR1 is MNHNS and CDR2 SASEGT. The CDR3 reads CASNTVPYPGNTIYF. The CDR3 DNA reads TGTGCCAGCAATACGGTTCCATACCCTGGAAACACCATATATTTT.

V usage is TRBV7-2 and J usage is TRBJ2-7, with 9 bases aligning to TRBD2. The V segment lost 0 bases and the J segment 0 bases; nucleotides outside the gene matches: 3. Germline CDR1 is SGHTA and CDR2 is FQGNSA. This CDR3 is built from 16 residues. The CDR3 nucleotides read TGTGCCAGCAGCTTAGCACGACTAGCGGCCTCCTACGAGCAGTACTTC. Translating gives CASSLARLAASYEQYF.

CDR3 region: CASSSGRDPSYEQYF. CDR3 nucleotide sequence: TGTGCCAGCAGCTCCGGACGGGACCCTTCATACGAGCAGTACTTC. The chain employs TRBV9 and TRBJ2-7, with D perhaps matching TRBD1 or TRBD2 (5 bases each). The V end lost 4 bases, the J end lost 4 bases, and 18 bases lay between the germline ends. Germline CDR1 and CDR2: SGDLS and YYNGEE. The CDR3 totals 15 residues.

The CDR3 spells CASSLEWVLNQPQHF. The DNA of the CDR3 is TGTGCCAGCAGCTTAGAATGGGTACTCAATCAGCCCCAGCATTTT. The chain uses TRBV7-8 and TRBJ1-5, with D uncertain. Germline loops: CDR1 SGHVS, CDR2 FQNEAQ. V lost 1 base and J lost 3, with 10 bases in between. This CDR3 is 15 amino acids long.

The count of this clone is one. This rearrangement joins TRBV6-1 to TRBJ1-1; 9 positions match TRBD1. With 6 bases clipped from V and 5 bases from J, the junction kept 4 bases outside the gene matches. Germline V gene lookup returns CDR1 MNHNS and CDR2 SASEGT. The CDR3 covers 13 residues. The CDR3 bases are TGTGCCAGCAGGAGGACAGGGGTGACTGAAGCTTTCTTT. Amino acid sequence: CASRRTGVTEAFF.

In DNA, the CDR3 is TGTGCCAGCAGCTTAGGCGGAGGACAGCAGATCAATCAGCCCCAGCATTTT. It yields the protein CASSLGGGQQINQPQHF. The chain joins TRBV7-6 to TRBJ1-5, with a weak D call TRBD1 (6 bases). The CDR3 sequence is 17 residues long. V gave up 1 base and J gave up 3 bases, with 16 bases separating them. The V gene's germline CDR1 is SGHVS and CDR2 FNYEAQ. Together with reference TRBV7-6 and TRBJ1-5, the CDR3 gives the full variable domain: GAGVSQSPRYKVTKRGQDVALRCDPISGHVSLYWYRQALGQGPEFLTYFNYEAQQDKSGLPNDRFSAERPEGSISTLTIQRTEQRDSAMYRCASSLGGGQQINQPQHFGDGTRLSIL.

V and J are TRBV6-6 and TRBJ1-5; 7 nucleotides match TRBD1. J gave up 4 bases and V 5 bases, and 8 bases lay outside the gene matches. The CDR3 contains 15 residues. The germline V gene encodes CDR1 MNHNY and CDR2 SVGAGI (reference sequence). Here the CDR3 DNA reads TGTGCCAGCAGTGGATGGACAGGCGGGAATCAGCCCCAGCATTTT. Protein: CASSGWTGGNQPQHF.

The chain uses TRBV28 and TRBJ2-7; D is undetermined. V was cut by 0 bases and J by 3 bases, with 6 bases left in between. CDR3 length: 13 amino acids. Germline loops: CDR1 MDHEN, CDR2 SYDVKM. CDR3 sequence reads: CASSLWTYYEQYF. DNA of the CDR3: TGTGCCAGCAGTTTATGGACATACTACGAGCAGTACTTC.

The rearrangement joins TRBV6-5 to TRBJ2-1; no definite D call. The CDR3 runs to 15 residues. Germline V gene data show CDR1 as MNHEY and CDR2 as SVGAGI. Deletions cut 2 bases from V and 0 bases from J, with 8 bases between. The CDR3 protein is CASSYGPSSYNEQFF. The CDR3 DNA sequence: TGTGCCAGCAGTTACGGTCCCAGCTCCTACAATGAGCAGTTCTTC.

V gene TRBV7-2 combines with J gene TRBJ2-2; 8 bases agree with TRBD2. Trimming took 5 bases from V and 4 from J; bases not matched to a gene: 15. The CDR3 is 18 amino acids. CDR1 and CDR2 from the germline V gene are SGHTA and FQGNSA. CDR3 sequence reads: CASSHRWGQRGSTGELFF. CDR3 bases: TGTGCCAGCAGCCACCGATGGGGCCAGCGGGGGTCCACCGGGGAGCTGTTTTTT.

The chain joins TRBV6-1 to TRBJ1-3, with 11 bases identical to TRBD1. V lost 1 base and J lost 8; bases outside the gene matches: 4. Per germline, CDR1 MNHNS and CDR2 SASEGT. This CDR3 is 15 amino acids long. The CDR3 DNA reads TGTGCCAGCAGTGAAGGGACAGGGGGCTTCTACACCATATATTTT. This translates into CASSEGTGGFYTIYF.

V gene TRBV5-1 combines with J gene TRBJ2-1; TRBD2 matches 14 bases. The CDR3 contains 16 residues. Trimming at V came to 4 bases and at J to 5 bases, leaving 5 bases not matched to a gene. Germline assignment: CDR1 SGHRS and CDR2 YFSETQ. As DNA, the CDR3 is TGCGCCAGCAGCACCCGGACTAGCGGGAGGAACAATGAGCAGTTCTTC. It specifies CASSTRTSGRNNEQFF.

The chain combines TRBV5-1 with TRBJ1-2; perhaps TRBD1 as D (5 bases). Per the germline V gene, CDR1 is SGHRS and CDR2 is YFSETQ. The length of the CDR3 is 14 residues. Trimming cost V 3 bases and J 5 bases, with 14 bases left between them. Here the CDR3 DNA reads TGCGCCAGCAGCTACGGAGGGGTGTTGTATGGCTACACCTTC. Encoded protein: CASSYGGVLYGYTF.

This chain joins TRBV2 and TRBJ1-4; D gene ambiguous. Germline loops: CDR1 SNHLY, CDR2 FYNNEI. The CDR3 totals 13 residues. With 10 bases removed from V and 4 bases from J, the gap between germline ends came to 13 bases. The CDR3 sequence: CAIRGQLNEKLFF. The CDR3 DNA follows: TGTGCCATTCGAGGCCAACTTAATGAAAAACTGTTTTTT.

Turning to this clone: Other DNA sequences within the sample encode an identical CDR3. The J gene is TRBJ2-1, the V gene TRBV29-1, with TRBD2 matching 7 bases. CDR1 is SQVTM and CDR2 is ANQGSEA in the germline V gene. The V segment lost 6 bases and the J segment 0 bases; nucleotides outside the gene matches: 5. The CDR3 contains 14 residues. The CDR3 DNA reads TGCAGCGTCGGCGGGGGAAGCTCCTACAATGAGCAGTTCTTC. This gives the protein CSVGGGSSYNEQFF.

This sequence joins TRBV4-2 and TRBJ2-3, with a tentative D call TRBD2 (6 bases). Germline assignment: CDR1 LGHNA and CDR2 YNFKEQ. The CDR3 spans 17 residues. V gave up 0 bases and J gave up 3 bases, with 16 bases separating them. The CDR3 nucleotides are TGTGCCAGCAGCCAAGATCTGACGCCTGGAGGGACAGATACGCAGTATTTT. Translating gives CASSQDLTPGGTDTQYF.

This chain joins TRBV7-9 and TRBJ2-1, with unresolved D. CDR3 length equals 14 residues. Between the trimmed V and J ends, which lost 1 base and 6 bases, there was a span of 10 bases. The V gene's germline CDR1 is SEHNR and CDR2 FQNEAQ (reference sequence). The CDR3 region has the DNA TGTGCCAGCAGCTTAGTAGGTTCTTCCAATGAGCAGTTCTTC. Translated, it gives CASSLVGSSNEQFF.

The CDR3 spells CASSPLGGFSNQPQHF. Written as DNA, the CDR3 is TGTGCCAGCAGCCCACTGGGGGGTTTTAGCAATCAGCCCCAGCATTTT. The chain joins TRBV2 to TRBJ1-5; tentative D call: TRBD1 (5 bases). Trimming removed 6 bases at V and 0 bases at J, with 15 bases between. The CDR3 runs 16 residues. Germline loops: CDR1 SNHLY, CDR2 FYNNEI.

The chain has TRBV10-1 and TRBJ1-4; 8 nucleotides align to TRBD1. The ends lost 6 bases at V and 8 bases at J; junction bases unmatched: 8. The CDR3 spans 14 residues. The germline CDR1 and CDR2 sequences are WNHNN and SYGVQD (reference sequence). The CDR3 reads CASRAMTGEEKLFF. The CDR3 DNA follows: TGCGCCAGCAGGGCTATGACAGGGGAGGAAAAACTGTTTTTT.

The chain has TRBV7-8 and TRBJ2-2; D may be TRBD2 (6 bases). Trimming shortened V by 7 bases and J by 7 bases, and 10 bases separated the two germline ends. The CDR3 totals 12 residues. The germline V gene encodes CDR1 SGHVS and CDR2 FQNEAQ. The CDR3 protein is CASTVGGGELFF. CDR3 nucleotide sequence: TGTGCCAGCACCGTGGGAGGCGGGGAGCTGTTTTTT.